The entry that follows covers one TCR beta chain sequence. As yet, its antigen is unknown. This sample was taken from a study of cytomegalovirus exposure and HLA in healthy donors. Whole-study results and caveats: Looking again later, the authors saw that most CMV-associated TCR beta chains seemed HLA-restricted. Reports showed the classifier diagnosing cytomegalovirus status with high specificity and sensitivity.

V gave up 6 bases and J gave up 7 bases; unmatched junction bases: 6. Germline V gene data show CDR1 as MNHEY and CDR2 as SVGAGI. This CDR3 comprises 13 residues. The PCR used 60 Vbeta and 13 Jbeta primers. The repertoire was sequenced with immunoSEQ multiplex PCR; TCRdb's copy has only in-frame clones and lacks some. This sample carries about 160,000 clones, about 86% of them seen once, and the ten largest clones take nearly 2%. The sequence derives from a young woman in good health and CMV-seronegative. Sequenced input: PBMCs. The chain carries TRBV6-5 and TRBJ2-1, with TRBD2 matching 7 bases. In nucleotides, the CDR3 is TGTGCCAGCAGCCGGGGGGTTCCGAATGAGCAGTTCTTC. Protein: CASSRGVPNEQFF.